This T cell receptor beta chain was sequenced during a study of monozygotic twins with inflammatory bowel disease. TCRdb reworked the 5' RACE reads into one entry per CDR3 protein, no DNA. The sample totals over 90,000 distinct CDR3 sequences. The receptor was isolated from a human donor with ulcerative colitis or Crohn's disease, or a healthy co-twin of an affected twin (not recorded which). Sequencing was carried out using blood.

This CDR3 is CASSIKGDDTQYF. The V and J genes are TRBV18 and TRBJ2-3; lacking DNA, the TRBD1 call made by TCRdb goes unchecked. This CDR3 has 13 amino acids. Germline CDR1 is KGHSH and CDR2 is LQKENI.